A single T cell receptor (beta chain) is shown here with its context. Germline CDR1 is SQVTM and CDR2 is ANQGSEA. This CDR3 is 13 amino acids long. Trimming took 5 bases from V and 4 from J; bases not matched to a gene: 5. This entry is derived from a study of blood T cell repertoires in COVID-19. About the study: Researchers got acute and convalescent COVID-19 samples from the United States, Italy and Spain. The analysed material was cDNA or gDNA that came from T cells, B-cell-depleted T cells, or PBMCs.

The method was immunoSEQ multiplex PCR; TCRdb's version includes in-frame clones alone and lacks a portion of them. The sample lists about 140,000 clones; around 83% were seen once. Sequencing was performed on peripheral blood. V is TRBV29-1 and J is TRBJ2-3; 8 bases line up with TRBD1. The TCR comes from a human donor in a cohort sampled during active COVID-19. The CDR3 bases are TGCAGCGTTTCTCAGGGGGCATCAGATACGCAGTATTTT. Protein: CSVSQGASDTQYF.